These 23 T cell receptor beta chains came from one sample sequenced in a study of blood T cell repertoires in COVID-19. Repertoires were generated with immunoSEQ multiplex PCR, while TCRdb's copy carries only in-frame clones and drops some. Among about 270,000 clones, 80% to 90% were seen once, and the ten largest hold 10% to 15%. Sample: peripheral blood. The source is a woman aged 25 to 39 with COVID-19, enrolled during active disease.

The CDR3 loop is CASSPRDRGNGYTF. CDR3 nucleotides: TGTGCCAGCTCACCACGGGACAGGGGGAATGGCTACACCTTC. The V gene is TRBV18, the J gene TRBJ1-2, with TRBD1 matching 11 bases. The V gene's germline CDR1 is KGHSH and CDR2 LQKENI. The CDR3 spans 14 residues. The trim removed 1 base at V and 6 bases at J, leaving 1 base unmatched.

The chain is built from TRBV7-2 and TRBJ2-7; 12 nucleotides line up with TRBD2. V was clipped by 2 bases and J by 3 bases; unmatched bases: 2. Germline-derived CDR1 and CDR2 are SGHTA and FQGNSA. The CDR3 runs 15 residues. The CDR3 sequence: CASSLRTSGVYEQYF. As DNA, the CDR3 is TGTGCCAGCAGCTTACGGACTAGCGGGGTCTACGAGCAGTACTTC.

In regard to this clone: The CDR3 end shows no conserved phenylalanine or tryptophan, and so a read error is likely. Because the CDR3's place on the DNA is in doubt, the DNA is left out and the CDR3 is given as listed by TCRdb. This rearrangement joins TRBV7-2 to TRBJ2-3; the table's D call, TRBD2, has no DNA check behind it. The CDR3 length equals 11 residues, ends included. The germline V gene has CDR1 SGHTA and CDR2 FQGNSA. The CDR3 sequence is CASSLKERAVE.

This clone was detected only once. Here the CDR3 reads CASSSPGQEQYF. CDR3 nucleotide sequence: TGTGCCAGCAGCTCCCCCGGACAGGAGCAGTACTTC. The rearrangement uses TRBV27 and TRBJ2-7; D is perhaps TRBD1 (6 bases). CDR3 length: 12 amino acids. Germline assignment: CDR1 MNHEY and CDR2 SMNVEV (reference sequence). Between the trimmed V and J ends, which lost 6 bases and 7 bases, there was a span of 13 bases.

The chain has TRBV18 and TRBJ2-7; 7 bases are a match to TRBD1. Per the germline V gene, CDR1 is KGHSH and CDR2 is LQKENI. Trimming took 2 bases from V and 5 from J; bases not matched to a gene: 6. The CDR3 is made up of 14 amino acids. The CDR3 DNA is TGTGCCAGCTCACCAAGGGGGCTCGGGGACGAGCAGTACTTC. This encodes CASSPRGLGDEQYF.

This chain uses TRBV30 with TRBJ2-3; D might be TRBD2 (5 bases). CDR1 is GTSNPN and CDR2 is SVGIG in the germline V gene (reference sequence). Trimming removed 4 bases at V and 6 bases at J, with 14 bases between. The CDR3 is 13 amino acids. CDR3 sequence: CAWNSGLQDTQYF. Here the CDR3 DNA reads TGTGCCTGGAATAGTGGACTCCAGGATACGCAGTATTTT.

The chain combines TRBV6-5 with TRBJ1-5; D not resolved. Germline lookup yields CDR1 MNHEY and CDR2 SVGAGI. With 2 bases removed from V and 4 bases from J, the gap between germline ends came to 6 bases. This CDR3 contains 13 residues. The CDR3 sequence is CASSYLGNQPQHF. CDR3 coding DNA: TGTGCCAGCAGTTACCTCGGGAATCAGCCCCAGCATTTT.

A few counts support this clone. The rearrangement links TRBV19 to TRBJ1-2; a possible D gene is TRBD1 (5 bases). The V and J ends lost 5 bases and 4 bases respectively, with 11 bases between them. The CDR3 sequence is 13 residues long. Germline V lookup: CDR1 LNHDA, CDR2 SQIVND (reference sequence). In nucleotides, the CDR3 is TGTGCCAGTAGTTTCCAGGGCTCCTATGGCTACACCTTC. The encoded protein is CASSFQGSYGYTF.

This sequence joins TRBV21-1 and TRBJ1-1; the D call of TRBD1 is as the table states it, not checked on the DNA. TRBV21-1 is an annotated pseudogene. The CDR3 spans 16 residues. CDR3 in DNA: TGTGCCAGCGGACCTTTACCAGGGTGGGGCAACACTGAAGCTTTCTTT. The encoded protein is CASGPLPGWGNTEAFF.

This clone was seen only a few times. This rearrangement joins TRBV25-1 to TRBJ1-5; 8 bases are shared with TRBD1. The V segment lost 1 base and the J segment 3 bases; nucleotides outside the gene matches: 5. The CDR3 extends over 16 amino acids. CDR1 MGHDK and CDR2 SYGVNS come from the germline V gene. This chain's CDR3 is CASSELGQGDNQPQHF. CDR3 nucleotide sequence: TGTGCCAGCAGTGAATTAGGACAGGGTGACAATCAGCCCCAGCATTTT.

This sequence joins TRBV11-2 and TRBJ2-7, with 8 bases aligning to TRBD1. Per germline, CDR1 SGHAT and CDR2 FQNNGV. The CDR3 length is 15 residues. After removal of 4 bases from V and 3 bases from J, the junction contained 8 bases not matched to a gene. The CDR3 region has the DNA TGTGCCAGCAGCTATCGGACAGGGACGAACTACGAGCAGTACTTC. Translated: CASSYRTGTNYEQYF.

V and J are TRBV29-1 and TRBJ2-2, with TRBD2 matching 12 bases. The CDR3 is made up of 15 amino acids. With 7 bases clipped from V and 10 bases from J, the junction kept 13 bases outside the gene matches. Germline-derived CDR1 and CDR2 are SQVTM and ANQGSEA. This CDR3 is CSAFGGTSGSVELFF. The CDR3 DNA sequence: TGCAGCGCCTTCGGAGGGACTAGCGGGTCCGTGGAGCTGTTTTTT.

V and J are TRBV9 and TRBJ2-7; 9 nucleotides line up with TRBD2. The germline V gene has CDR1 SGDLS and CDR2 YYNGEE. Germline trimming cut 2 bases from V and 5 bases from J; bases unmatched to any gene: 5. The CDR3 runs to 14 residues. CDR3 in DNA: TGTGCCAGCAGCGTTGCTAGCGGGGCTCACGAGCAGTACTTC. It yields the protein CASSVASGAHEQYF. The full variable domain, rest sourced from reference TRBV9 and TRBJ2-7, is DSGVTQTPKHLITATGQRVTLRCSPRSGDLSVYWYQQSLDQGLQFLIQYYNGEERAKGNILERFSAQQFPDLHSELNLSSLELGDSALYFCASSVASGAHEQYFGPGTRLTVT.

The chain has TRBV9 and TRBJ2-5; TRBD2 aligns across 9 bases. The V gene end was trimmed by 4 bases and the J gene end by 3 bases; junction bases not matched to a gene: 4. CDR1 and CDR2 (germline): SGDLS, YYNGEE. The CDR3 runs 14 residues. The CDR3 loop reads CASSHPSGEETQYF. DNA of the CDR3: TGTGCCAGCAGCCATCCTAGCGGGGAAGAGACCCAGTACTTC.

The rearrangement uses TRBV7-8 and TRBJ2-1, with 7 positions matching TRBD2. Germline V gene lookup returns CDR1 SGHVS and CDR2 FQNEAQ. This CDR3 has 19 amino acids. V was clipped by 5 bases and J by 9 bases; unmatched bases: 25. CDR3 sequence reads: CASSQYLAGGTAKVAEQFF. CDR3 in DNA: TGTGCCAGCAGCCAATATTTAGCGGGCGGGACGGCTAAGGTGGCTGAGCAGTTCTTC.

The rearrangement joins TRBV6-5 to TRBJ1-1, with D tentatively TRBD1 (5 bases). Germline V lookup: CDR1 MNHEY, CDR2 SVGAGI. The CDR3 runs 16 residues. Trimming cost V 4 bases and J 1 base, with 16 bases left between them. The CDR3 DNA reads TGTGCCAGCAGTTCCTTGAACCGGGGGACGAACACTGAAGCTTTCTTT. Its protein product is CASSSLNRGTNTEAFF.

The gene calls are TRBV7-6 and TRBJ2-2; D is ambiguous. The CDR3 loop spans 13 amino acids. In germline, CDR1 is SGHVS, CDR2 FNYEAQ. Trimming took off 3 bases at V and 7 bases at J, with 9 bases between the two ends. The CDR3 loop is CASSLVTGGELFF. The CDR3 DNA reads as TGTGCCAGCAGCTTGGTCACGGGCGGGGAGCTGTTTTTT.

The chain carries TRBV11-2 and TRBJ2-7, with a weak D call TRBD1 (5 bases). Germline CDR1 is SGHAT and CDR2 is FQNNGV. Trimming shortened V by 6 bases and J by 5 bases, and 11 bases separated the two germline ends. The CDR3 loop spans 12 amino acids. Here the CDR3 reads CASRHQGNEQYF. The CDR3 nucleotides are TGTGCCAGCAGGCATCAGGGAAACGAGCAGTACTTC.

This chain links TRBV5-6 with TRBJ1-4, with no clear D. Germline loops: CDR1 SGHDT, CDR2 YYEEEE. The V end lost 2 bases, the J end lost 3 bases, and 8 bases lay between the germline ends. The CDR3 spans 14 residues. CDR3 sequence (DNA): TGTGCCAGCAGCTTCCGACTCTCTAATGAAAAACTGTTTTTT. This encodes CASSFRLSNEKLFF.

The V call is TRBV5-6, the J call TRBJ2-3; D perhaps matches TRBD2 (6 bases). The V gene lost 5 bases and the J gene lost 6 bases, with 10 bases spanning the gap. Germline V gene sequence: CDR1 SGHDT, CDR2 YYEEEE. This CDR3 has 12 residues. The CDR3 loop reads CASRDRGDTQYF. The CDR3 nucleotides are TGTGCCAGCAGGGACCGGGGGGATACGCAGTATTTT. The full variable domain, in which reference TRBV5-6 and TRBJ2-3 provide the parts outside the CDR3, is DAGVTQSPTHLIKTRGQQVTLRCSPKSGHDTVSWYQQALGQGPQFIFQYYEEEERQRGNFPDRFSGHQFPNYSSELNVNALLLGDSALYLCASRDRGDTQYFGPGTRLTVL.

The chain carries TRBV19 and TRBJ2-3; D not certain. This CDR3 is built from 15 residues. CDR1 LNHDA and CDR2 SQIVND come from the germline V gene (reference sequence). V was clipped by 5 bases and J by 0 bases, with 12 bases between them. CDR3 DNA: TGTGCCAGTAGTTTGACAACTGCTAGCACAGATACGCAGTATTTT. Residues: CASSLTTASTDTQYF.

The V and J genes are TRBV5-1 and TRBJ2-7; a weak D match, TRBD1 (5 bases). Trimming pared 0 bases from V and 1 base from J, leaving 8 bases between. The CDR3 is 14 amino acids. Germline lookup yields CDR1 SGHRS and CDR2 YFSETQ. The CDR3 here is CASSLGGPSYEQYF. CDR3 sequence (DNA): TGCGCCAGCAGCTTGGGGGGCCCTTCCTACGAGCAGTACTTC. Complete variable domain (other parts from reference TRBV5-1 and TRBJ2-7): KAGVTQTPRYLIKTRGQQVTLSCSPISGHRSVSWYQQTPGQGLQFLFEYFSETQRNKGNFPGRFSGRQFSNSRSEMNVSTLELGDSALYLCASSLGGPSYEQYFGPGTRLTVT.

The V gene is TRBV5-1, the J gene TRBJ1-6; TRBD1 matches 7 bases. Germline loops: CDR1 SGHRS, CDR2 YFSETQ. The length of the CDR3 is 17 residues. Trimming at V came to 4 bases and at J to 0 bases, leaving 7 bases not matched to a gene. CDR3 in amino acids: CASSQGTASSYNSPLHF. The CDR3 DNA reads as TGCGCCAGCAGCCAGGGGACAGCGAGCTCCTATAATTCACCCCTCCACTTT.